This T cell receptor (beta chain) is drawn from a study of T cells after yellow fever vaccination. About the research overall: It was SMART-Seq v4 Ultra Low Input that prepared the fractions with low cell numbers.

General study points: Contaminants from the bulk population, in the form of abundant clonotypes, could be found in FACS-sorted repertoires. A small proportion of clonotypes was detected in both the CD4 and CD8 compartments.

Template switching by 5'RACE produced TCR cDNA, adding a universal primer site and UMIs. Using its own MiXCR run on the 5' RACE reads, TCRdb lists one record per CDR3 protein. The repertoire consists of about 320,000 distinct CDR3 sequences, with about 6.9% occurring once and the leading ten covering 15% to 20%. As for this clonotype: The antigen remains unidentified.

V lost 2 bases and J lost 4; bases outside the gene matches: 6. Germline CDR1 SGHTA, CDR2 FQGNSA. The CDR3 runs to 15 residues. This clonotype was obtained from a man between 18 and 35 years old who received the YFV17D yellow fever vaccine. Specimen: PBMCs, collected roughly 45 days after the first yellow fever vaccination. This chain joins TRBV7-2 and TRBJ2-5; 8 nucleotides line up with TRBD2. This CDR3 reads CASSLNRGGPETQYF. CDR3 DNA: TGTGCCAGCAGCTTAAATCGGGGGGGACCAGAGACCCAGTACTTC.